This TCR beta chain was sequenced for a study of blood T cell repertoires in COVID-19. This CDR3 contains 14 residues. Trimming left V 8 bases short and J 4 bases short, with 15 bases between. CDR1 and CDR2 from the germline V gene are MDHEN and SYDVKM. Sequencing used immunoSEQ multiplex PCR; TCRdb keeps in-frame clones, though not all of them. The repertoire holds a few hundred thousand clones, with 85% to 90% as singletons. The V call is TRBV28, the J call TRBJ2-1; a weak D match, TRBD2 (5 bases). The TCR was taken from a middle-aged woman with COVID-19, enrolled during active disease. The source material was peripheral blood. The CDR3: CASRSPGEYNEQFF. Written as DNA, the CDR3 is TGTGCCAGCCGCAGTCCCGGGGAGTACAATGAGCAGTTCTTC.